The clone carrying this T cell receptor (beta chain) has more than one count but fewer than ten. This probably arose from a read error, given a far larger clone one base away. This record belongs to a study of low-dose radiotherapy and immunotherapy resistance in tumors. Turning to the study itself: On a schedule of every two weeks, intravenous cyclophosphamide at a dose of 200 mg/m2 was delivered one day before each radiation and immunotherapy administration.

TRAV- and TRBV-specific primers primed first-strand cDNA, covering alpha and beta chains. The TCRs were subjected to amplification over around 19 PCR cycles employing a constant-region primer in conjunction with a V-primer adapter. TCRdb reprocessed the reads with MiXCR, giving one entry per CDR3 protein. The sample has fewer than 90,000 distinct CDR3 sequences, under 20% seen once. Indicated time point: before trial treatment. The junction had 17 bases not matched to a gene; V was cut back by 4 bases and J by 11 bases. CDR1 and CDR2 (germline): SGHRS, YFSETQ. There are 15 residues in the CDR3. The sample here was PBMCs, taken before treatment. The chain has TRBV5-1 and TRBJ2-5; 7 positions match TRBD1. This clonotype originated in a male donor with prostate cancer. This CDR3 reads CASSPGTVVGNEQYF. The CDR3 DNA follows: TGCGCCAGCAGCCCCGGGACAGTCGTGGGGAATGAGCAGTACTTC.